This is a list of T cell receptor beta chains from one sample in a study of control samples from healthy donors and cancer patients. Profiled with immunoSEQ multiplex PCR; TCRdb holds only in-frame clones, not every one. Among tens of thousands of clones, roughly 80% were seen once, and the ten largest hold about 15%. The sample taken for sequencing was blood. The source is a man over 45 in good health. Each CDR3 is given with its conserved first and last residue. Each record gives: V gene, D gene, J gene, clone size, CDR3 length, CDR3 DNA, CDR3 protein. A D gene is named only where the DNA matches it firmly. Only part of the rows carry a size: once, few, many, or a class if the clone is expanded.

>TRBV2|.|TRBJ2-6|.|15
TGTGCCAGCAGGATTATGAACTCTGAGGCCAACGTCCTGACTTTC
CASRIMNSEANVLTF
>TRBV2|TRBD1|TRBJ1-2|.|15
TGTGCCAGCACTAGGACAGGGGCCCAAGTTTATGGCTACACCTTC
CASTRTGAQVYGYTF
>TRBV7-6|.|TRBJ2-1|.|11
TGTGCCAGCAGCTCACTCAATGAGCAGTTCTTC
CASSSLNEQFF
>TRBV6-5|.|TRBJ2-7|.|14
TGTGCCAGCAGTCCCCGCTCAGGAAGGGGCGAGCAGTACTTC
CASSPRSGRGEQYF
>TRBV19|.|TRBJ1-2|.|15
TGTGCCAGTAGTTCCGCCGTGGACTCTAACTATGGCTACACCTTC
CASSSAVDSNYGYTF
>TRBV29-1|.|TRBJ1-1|.|12
TGCAGCGTTGGATGGTCTAGGACTGAAGCTTTCTTT
CSVGWSRTEAFF
>TRBV5-1|.|TRBJ1-5|.|15
TGCGCCAGCAGCTTGGACGGGCAGGGCAATCAGCCCCAGCATTTT
CASSLDGQGNQPQHF
>TRBV5-6|.|TRBJ1-2|.|19
TGTGCCAGCAGCTTGCCAGGAAGGACCACTACCTTGGGGGCCTATGGCTACACCTTC
CASSLPGRTTTLGAYGYTF
>TRBV9|TRBD1|TRBJ1-2|.|17
TGTGCCAGCAGCACGGGACAGGGGAGAGATACGGGCTATGGCTACACCTTC
CASSTGQGRDTGYGYTF
>TRBV7-2|.|TRBJ2-7|.|13
TGTGCCAGCAGCCAGACTAGTCTCCACGAGCAGTACTTC
CASSQTSLHEQYF
>TRBV7-2|TRBD2|TRBJ2-3|.|19
TGTGCCAGCAGCCTAGAGCCTGGCGGGAGAAGGTGGGGCACAGATACGCAGTATTTT
CASSLEPGGRRWGTDTQYF
>TRBV25-1|.|TRBJ2-1|.|12
TGTGCCAGCAGTGAAAGGGCGAATGAGCAGTTCTTC
CASSERANEQFF
>TRBV13|.|TRBJ2-1|.|17
TGTGCCAGCAGCTTCCGGAATTGGGACATAGCCTACAATGAGCAGTTCTTC
CASSFRNWDIAYNEQFF
>TRBV6-2/TRBV6-3|.|TRBJ2-6|.|16
TGTGCCAGCAGTCACCGCGACAAGTCTGGGGCCAACGTCCTGACTTTC
CASSHRDKSGANVLTF
>TRBV6-5|TRBD1|TRBJ2-7|.|14
TGTGCCAGCAGCAACGGGGACAGCCCCTACGAGCAGTACTTC
CASSNGDSPYEQYF
>TRBV11-2|.|TRBJ1-3|.|14
TGTGCCAGCAGCTTAGGTCAGGGGCCGGACACCATATATTTT
CASSLGQGPDTIYF
>TRBV11-3|.|TRBJ2-3|.|15
TGTGCCAGCAGCCCAAGACAGGGAGGCGCAGATACGCAGTATTTT
CASSPRQGGADTQYF
>TRBV18|.|TRBJ2-4|.|18
TGTGCCAGCTCACCACCCGGTTGGGGTGCCGAGGGCAAAAACATTCAGTACTTC
CASSPPGWGAEGKNIQYF
>TRBV21-1|.|TRBJ2-7|once|14
TGTGCCAGCAGCAAAAGAGGACAGGGCTACGAGCAGTACTTC
CASSKRGQGYEQYF
>TRBV5-6|.|TRBJ1-2|.|14
TGTGCCAGCAGCCCCCCCGGGCAGGGCTATGGCTACACCTTC
CASSPPGQGYGYTF
>TRBV3-1/TRBV3-2|.|TRBJ2-6|.|18
TGTGCCAGCAGCCCGGAAATCCGGGGATCGGGTGGGGCCAACGTCCTGACTTTC
CASSPEIRGSGGANVLTF
>TRBV28|.|TRBJ1-4|once|15
TGTGCCAGCAGTTCATCGTCTGCAACTAATGAAAAACTGTTTTTT
CASSSSSATNEKLFF
>TRBV30|TRBD2|TRBJ2-2|.|17
TGTGCCAGGGGACGGGGTTCTAGCGGGAGTGCGGACGGGGAGCTGTTTTTT
CARGRGSSGSADGELFF
>TRBV4-2|TRBD1|TRBJ1-1|.|15
TGTGCCAGCAGCCAAGGAAGGGGGCCGAACACTGAAGCTTTCTTT
CASSQGRGPNTEAFF
>TRBV12-3/TRBV12-4|.|TRBJ1-3|.|13
TGTGCCAGCACCCTGAAGGGGAGAAACACCATATATTTT
CASTLKGRNTIYF
>TRBV7-8|TRBD2|TRBJ2-7|once|14
TGTGCCAGCAGCCAAAGCGGGAGGGAATACGAGCAGTACTTC
CASSQSGREYEQYF
>TRBV4-3|TRBD1|TRBJ1-1|.|15
TGCGCCAGCAGCCTAAGACCGGGACAGGGGGGTTTCGCTTTCTTT
CASSLRPGQGGFAFF
>TRBV7-9|.|TRBJ2-7|.|15
TGTGCCAGCAGCGAGATTCGGACAGTTTCCTACGAGCAGTACTTC
CASSEIRTVSYEQYF